This T cell receptor beta chain was documented in a study of CXCR3-negative and CXCR3-positive naive CD8 T cells. Study-wide points: TRB CDR3 hydrophobicity was greater in CXCR3-positive naive cells than in CXCR3-negative naive cells. Diversity ran similarly high across both naive subsets but far lower in memory CD8+ cells.

Turning to this clonotype: The antigen is undetermined.

Libraries of TRB cDNA were made by 5' RACE and carried UMIs. One entry per CDR3 protein, without DNA, is what TCRdb gives after re-calling the 5' RACE reads. This sample's clone table lists 150,000 to 180,000 distinct CDR3 sequences. Germline values: CDR1 SQVTM, CDR2 ANQGSEA. The CDR3 has 14 amino acids. Naive CD8+ T lymphocytes were specified as CD45RO-CCR7+CD27+CD95-. Sequenced sample: naive CXCR3+ CD8+ T cells from blood. This sample's subset: CD45RO-CCR7+CD27+CD95- naive CD8+ T cells expressing CXCR3 (TNR3+). The chain combines TRBV29-1 with TRBJ2-5; lacking DNA, the TRBD1 call made by TCRdb goes unchecked. The origin of this receptor is a human donor in good health. Some clones in this sample may be carry-over from other donors' samples. The CDR3 sequence is CSVRGTGVRETQYF. The complete variable domain, with remaining parts taken from reference TRBV29-1 and TRBJ2-5, reads SAVISQKPSRDICQRGTSLTIQCQVDSQVTMMFWYRQQPGQSLTLIATANQGSEATYESGFVIDKFPISRPNLTFSTLTVSNMSPEDSSIYLCSVRGTGVRETQYFGPGTRLLVL.